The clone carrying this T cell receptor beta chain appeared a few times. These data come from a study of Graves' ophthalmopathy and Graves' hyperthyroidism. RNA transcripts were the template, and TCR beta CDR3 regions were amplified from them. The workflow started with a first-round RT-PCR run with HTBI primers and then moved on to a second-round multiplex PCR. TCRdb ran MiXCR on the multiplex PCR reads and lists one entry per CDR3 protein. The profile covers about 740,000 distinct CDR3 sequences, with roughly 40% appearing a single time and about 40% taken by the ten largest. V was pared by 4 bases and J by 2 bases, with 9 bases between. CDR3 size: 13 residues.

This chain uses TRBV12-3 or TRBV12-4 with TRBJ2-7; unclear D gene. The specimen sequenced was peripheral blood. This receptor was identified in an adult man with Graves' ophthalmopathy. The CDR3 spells CASSYLDPYEQYF. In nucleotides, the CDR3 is TGTGCCAGCAGTTACCTGGATCCCTACGAGCAGTACTTC.